The T cell receptor (beta chain) under discussion was sequenced for a study of T cells in localized non-small cell lung cancer. The method was immunoSEQ multiplex PCR; TCRdb's version includes in-frame clones alone and lacks a portion of them. The sample includes around 91,000 clones, 87% of them seen just once. The CDR3 sequence is 14 residues long. The material sequenced was peripheral blood, taken before any cancer treatment. The TCR originated in a man aged 40 to 75 with stage I squamous cell lung carcinoma. The chain recombines TRBV21-1 with TRBJ2-2; the D call of TRBD1 is as the table states it, not checked on the DNA. TRBV21-1 is deemed a pseudogene. CDR3 in amino acids: CASSDRGHPGELFF. The CDR3 DNA is TGTGCCAGCAGCGACAGGGGGCATCCCGGGGAGCTGTTTTTT.